Listed here is a single TCR beta chain. What it binds is unknown. The sample comes from a study of neoadjuvant anti-PD-1 for oral cavity cancer. Overall study: Non-progressing patients received a fourth nivolumab dose near day 43, then surgery on days 50-56. General observations from the study: Expansion of preexisting intratumoral clones was suggested to aid response. Higher pretreatment Treg/Th17 ratios tracked higher pretreatment blood clonality.

The time point here: after neoadjuvant nivolumab, at surgical resection. Cohort: HPV-negative, locally advanced oral cavity squamous cell carcinoma patients. The germline V gene encodes CDR1 GTSNPN and CDR2 SVGIG (reference sequence). This CDR3 region has 19 residues. V shed 1 base and J 7 bases; nucleotides not matched to a gene: 21. Produced via immunoSEQ multiplex PCR; TCRdb's table is partial and in-frame only. The sample records roughly 15,000 clones, 40% being singletons. Sequences were derived from tumor tissue, sampled after nivolumab (anti-PD-1) treatment. The chain is built from TRBV30 and TRBJ2-3; 9 bases map to TRBD2. This clonotype was obtained from a person between 40 and 79 years old with oral cavity squamous cell carcinoma. DNA of the CDR3: TGTGCCTGGAGTGGTTCTAACGATTGGAGCGGGGGGTCCTCGAATACGCAGTATTTT. Translation gives CAWSGSNDWSGGSSNTQYF.